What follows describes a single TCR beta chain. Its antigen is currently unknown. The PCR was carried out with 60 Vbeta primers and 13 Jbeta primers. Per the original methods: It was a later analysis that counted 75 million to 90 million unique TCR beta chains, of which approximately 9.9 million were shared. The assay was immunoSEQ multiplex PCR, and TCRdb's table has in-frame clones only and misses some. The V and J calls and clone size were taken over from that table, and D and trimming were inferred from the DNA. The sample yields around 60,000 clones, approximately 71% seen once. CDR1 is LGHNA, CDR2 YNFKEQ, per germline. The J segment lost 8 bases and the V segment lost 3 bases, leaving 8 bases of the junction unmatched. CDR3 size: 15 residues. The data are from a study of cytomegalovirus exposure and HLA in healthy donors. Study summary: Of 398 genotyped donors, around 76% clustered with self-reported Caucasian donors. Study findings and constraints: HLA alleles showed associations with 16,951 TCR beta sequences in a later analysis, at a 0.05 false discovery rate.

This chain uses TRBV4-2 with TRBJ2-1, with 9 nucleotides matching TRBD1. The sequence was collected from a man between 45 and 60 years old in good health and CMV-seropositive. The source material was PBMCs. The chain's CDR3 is CASSHWTGEVDEQFF. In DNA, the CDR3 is TGTGCCAGCAGCCATTGGACAGGGGAAGTCGATGAGCAGTTCTTC.